This T cell receptor beta chain was sequenced for a study of CD8 T cells in Susac syndrome. Study findings and constraints: That the number of individuals in its TCR sequencing and HLA analysis was relatively small was acknowledged by the study.

Reverse transcription of about 0.45 to 1 ug RNA used random hexamers. Amplification of TCR beta CDR3 across 54 Vbeta and 13 Jbeta was performed with immunoSEQ multiplex PCR. TCRdb re-called the immunoSEQ multiplex PCR reads through MiXCR, storing one row per CDR3 protein. The sample includes 50,000 to 60,000 distinct CDR3 sequences, around nine tenths of them seen just once. Worth noting for this clonotype: Its target is unknown.

CDR1 and CDR2 (germline): DFQATT, SNEGSKA (reference sequence). V was pared by 5 bases and J by 6 bases, with 10 bases of the junction left unmatched. The CDR3 totals 14 residues. The authors carried out high-throughput sequencing of TCR beta. They applied it to CD8+ and CD4+ T cells obtained from blood. TEMRA cells were FACS-enriched, while CD8+ and CD4+ T cells were negatively isolated. The receptor's source is a human donor in good health. The rearrangement joins TRBV20-1 to TRBJ2-1; TRBD2 agrees at 7 bases. The sequenced sample consisted of CD8+ T cells from PBMCs. The CDR3 nucleotides read TGCAGTGCTGGGGTCGGGGGGTTTGGCAATGAGCAGTTCTTC. Its protein is CSAGVGGFGNEQFF.